Listed below are T cell receptor beta chains from one sample, sequenced in a study of cytomegalovirus exposure and HLA in healthy donors. Profiled with immunoSEQ multiplex PCR; TCRdb holds only in-frame clones, not every one. The sample lists 120,000 or so clones; around 90% were seen once. The sequenced sample consisted of PBMCs. The receptors derive from a woman in her late teens or twenties in good health and CMV-seronegative. Both conserved end residues are part of each CDR3. A D gene is named only where the DNA matches it firmly. Where a row states a size, it is once, few, many or the class of an expanded clone; other rows omit it.

TGTGCCAGCAGCTTGTGGGGACTAGCGGGGAGCACAGATACGCAGTATTTT	CASSLWGLAGSTDTQYF	TRBD2	TRBV11-2	TRBJ2-3	NA
TGTGCCAGTAGTATAAGGGAGAACTACGAGCAGTACTTC	CASSIRENYEQYF	NA	TRBV19	TRBJ2-7	NA
TGTGCCAGCAGCATAGCTGTCAGAATCTCCTACGAGCAGTACTTC	CASSIAVRISYEQYF	NA	TRBV21-1	TRBJ2-7	NA
TGTGCCAGCAGCGTACAGGGGCAGACTGAAGCTTTCTTT	CASSVQGQTEAFF	TRBD1	TRBV11-2	TRBJ1-1	NA
TGTGCCAGCAGCAAAGACAGGGATTACGAGCAGTACTTC	CASSKDRDYEQYF	TRBD1	TRBV6-5	TRBJ2-7	NA
TGTGCCAGCAGTTCCATCAGGACAGGTGGGGTCACTGAAGCTTTCTTT	CASSSIRTGGVTEAFF	TRBD1	TRBV6-5	TRBJ1-1	NA
TGTGCCAGCACGACTAGCGGGAGGGTTACAGATACGCAGTATTTT	CASTTSGRVTDTQYF	TRBD2	TRBV2	TRBJ2-3	NA
TGCGCCAGCAGCTTGGACAGGGGATACGAGCAGTACTTC	CASSLDRGYEQYF	TRBD1	TRBV5-1	TRBJ2-7	NA
TGTGCCAGCACACCGTTGGGACAGGGGCCCTACGAGCAGTACTTC	CASTPLGQGPYEQYF	TRBD1	TRBV6-5	TRBJ2-7	NA
TGTGCCAGCAGCTTAGGGCGGGCTCTCTTCTACGAGCAGTACTTC	CASSLGRALFYEQYF	NA	TRBV11-3	TRBJ2-7	NA
TGTGCCAGCAGTGAAATCCAGGGGGCGCGATATGGCTACACCTTC	CASSEIQGARYGYTF	TRBD1	TRBV2	TRBJ1-2	NA
TGCAGCGTCCGAAGGTCTAGCGGAAGACAAGAGACCCAGTACTTC	CSVRRSSGRQETQYF	TRBD2	TRBV29-1	TRBJ2-5	NA
TGTGCCAGCAGTTACTCGAGTGATCAGCCCCAGCATTTT	CASSYSSDQPQHF	NA	TRBV6-5	TRBJ1-5	NA
TGTGCCACCAGCAGACTAGCTGGGGCCAACGTCCTGACTTTC	CATSRLAGANVLTF	NA	TRBV15	TRBJ2-6	NA
TGTGCCAGCAGCCCGACGGGACAGGGGAGACATGGCTACACCTTC	CASSPTGQGRHGYTF	TRBD1	TRBV6-6	TRBJ1-2	NA
TGTGCCTGGAGGAACAGGGGGGGCTACGAGCAGTACTTC	CAWRNRGGYEQYF	NA	TRBV30	TRBJ2-7	NA
TGTGCCAGCAGCCCTCAACCCGACCCCGGGACTAGCGGGAGCCCAGATACGCAGTATTTT	CASSPQPDPGTSGSPDTQYF	TRBD2	TRBV9	TRBJ2-3	NA
TGTGCCAGCAGTACCCGACAGGGCTCCTACGAGCAGTACTTC	CASSTRQGSYEQYF	TRBD1	TRBV27	TRBJ2-7	NA
TGTGCCAGCAGCTTAAGGGCCCGACTAGCGGGAGATTTTAGTCCCGGGGAGCTGTTTTTT	CASSLRARLAGDFSPGELFF	TRBD2	TRBV7-3	TRBJ2-2	NA
TGTGCCAGTAACATAGCGGGAGGGTACAATGAGCAGTTCTTC	CASNIAGGYNEQFF	TRBD2	TRBV19	TRBJ2-1	NA
TGTGCCAGCAGCTTCGTCGAGGGCCTTGAAGCTTTCTTT	CASSFVEGLEAFF	NA	TRBV5-6	TRBJ1-1	NA
TGTGCCAGCAGCGAGGAGCAGTTCTTC	CASSEEQFF	NA	TRBV7-9	TRBJ2-1	NA
TGTGCCATCAGTGATTCCCGTCCAGGACGGGGCACTGAAGCTTTCTTT	CAISDSRPGRGTEAFF	NA	TRBV10-3	TRBJ1-1	NA
TGTGCCAGCAGCTCTAGCGGAGCAGGAGATACGCAGTATTTT	CASSSSGAGDTQYF	TRBD2	TRBV7-3	TRBJ2-3	NA
TGTGCCAGCAGCCAAAGGTACAGTACCTACAATGAGCAGTTCTTC	CASSQRYSTYNEQFF	NA	TRBV14	TRBJ2-1	NA
TGTGCCAGCAGCTTAAACGCTGAGACGCAGTATTTT	CASSLNAETQYF	NA	TRBV7-2	TRBJ2-3	NA
TGTGCCAGCAGTTTACTGGCAGGTCCCTCCTACGAGCAGTACTTC	CASSLLAGPSYEQYF	NA	TRBV28	TRBJ2-7	NA
TGTGCCAGCAACAAACTAGCGGCCATGGGGAAGGAGCAGTTCTTC	CASNKLAAMGKEQFF	TRBD2	TRBV7-9	TRBJ2-1	once
TGTGCCAGCAGCTTCTACCTGAACACTGAAGCTTTCTTT	CASSFYLNTEAFF	NA	TRBV6-4	TRBJ1-1	NA
TGTGCCAGCAGCTTAGGACTAGCGGGAACCACAGATACGCAGTATTTT	CASSLGLAGTTDTQYF	TRBD2	TRBV7-2	TRBJ2-3	NA
TGTGCCAGCAGTGCTGAGCGGGGACGAGGGGATACGCAGTATTTT	CASSAERGRGDTQYF	TRBD2	TRBV2	TRBJ2-3	NA
TGTGCCAGCAGTATGACTGACGAGCAGTTCTTC	CASSMTDEQFF	NA	TRBV28	TRBJ2-1	NA
TGTGCCAGCAGCTTAGTCAGGGGGCCCGAGCAGTACTTC	CASSLVRGPEQYF	TRBD1	TRBV7-2	TRBJ2-7	NA
TGTGCCAGCAGACGGAATGAGGGTCCCGGGGAGCTGTTTTTT	CASRRNEGPGELFF	NA	TRBV5-6	TRBJ2-2	NA
TGCGCCAGCAGTGACGGGGGGAACACCGGGGAGCTGTTTTTT	CASSDGGNTGELFF	NA	TRBV10-1	TRBJ2-2	many
TGCGCCAGCAGATTGGACAGGGGGACCTACAATGAGCAGTTCTTC	CASRLDRGTYNEQFF	TRBD1	TRBV5-1	TRBJ2-1	once
TGCAGCGCCGCTCTGGGACAGGGGACTGAAGCTTTCTTT	CSAALGQGTEAFF	TRBD1	TRBV29-1	TRBJ1-1	NA
TGTGCCAGTAGTCCGAACAGGGTCACTGAAGCTTTCTTT	CASSPNRVTEAFF	NA	TRBV19	TRBJ1-1	NA
TGTGCCAGCAGTGAAAACAGTTTTGAAAAACTGTTTTTT	CASSENSFEKLFF	NA	TRBV2	TRBJ1-4	NA
TGTGCCAGCAGCCCCGGACAGGACTATGGCTACACCTTC	CASSPGQDYGYTF	TRBD1	TRBV7-8	TRBJ1-2	NA
TGTGCCACCAGCACAAACAGGGGAGTGGGTGAAAAACTGTTTTTT	CATSTNRGVGEKLFF	TRBD1	TRBV15	TRBJ1-4	NA
TGTGCCAGCTCACCGAAGGAGGGTCTGAATGAAAAACTGTTTTTT	CASSPKEGLNEKLFF	NA	TRBV18	TRBJ1-4	once
TGTGCCAGCAGCCCAACGACAGGGGGCGAGCAGTACTTC	CASSPTTGGEQYF	TRBD1	TRBV11-2	TRBJ2-7	NA
TGTGCCACCAGCAGAGATTTAGGGACAGGGATAAATGAAAAACTGTTTTTT	CATSRDLGTGINEKLFF	TRBD1	TRBV15	TRBJ1-4	NA
TGTGCCACCAGCAGAGTTTCGTCTAATACGCAGTATTTT	CATSRVSSNTQYF	NA	TRBV15	TRBJ2-3	NA
TGTGCCTGGAGCCCGGCGGCCGGCCAAGAGACCCAGTACTTC	CAWSPAAGQETQYF	NA	TRBV30	TRBJ2-5	NA
TGTGCCAGCCGGCTGGAGATAACCGGGGAGCTGTTTTTT	CASRLEITGELFF	NA	TRBV2	TRBJ2-2	NA
TGTGCCAGCAGCTTGGTCGGGGAAGCGAATGGCTACACCTTC	CASSLVGEANGYTF	NA	TRBV5-6	TRBJ1-2	NA
TGTGCCAGCAGTGAATGGGGGGACAGGAGTCCCACCTACGAGCAGTACTTC	CASSEWGDRSPTYEQYF	TRBD1	TRBV6-1	TRBJ2-7	few
TGTGCCAGCAGCTCGGGGGTAACGGACGCGTGGGAGCAGTTCTTC	CASSSGVTDAWEQFF	NA	TRBV5-6	TRBJ2-1	NA
TGTGCCAGCAGTTACCACCCGACAGAAGCAAATGAAAAACTGTTTTTT	CASSYHPTEANEKLFF	NA	TRBV6-5	TRBJ1-4	once
TGTGCCAGCAGCTTGACAGGGGGCGTAAGGATAGAGCAGTACTTC	CASSLTGGVRIEQYF	TRBD1	TRBV11-2	TRBJ2-7	NA
TGCGCCAGCAGCCAAGATCTAGTAAACCCCAATGAGCAGTTCTTC	CASSQDLVNPNEQFF	NA	TRBV4-1	TRBJ2-1	once
TGTGCCAGCAGCCCCCGGACAGGGGAATTGAACACTGAAGCTTTCTTT	CASSPRTGELNTEAFF	TRBD1	TRBV7-8	TRBJ1-1	NA